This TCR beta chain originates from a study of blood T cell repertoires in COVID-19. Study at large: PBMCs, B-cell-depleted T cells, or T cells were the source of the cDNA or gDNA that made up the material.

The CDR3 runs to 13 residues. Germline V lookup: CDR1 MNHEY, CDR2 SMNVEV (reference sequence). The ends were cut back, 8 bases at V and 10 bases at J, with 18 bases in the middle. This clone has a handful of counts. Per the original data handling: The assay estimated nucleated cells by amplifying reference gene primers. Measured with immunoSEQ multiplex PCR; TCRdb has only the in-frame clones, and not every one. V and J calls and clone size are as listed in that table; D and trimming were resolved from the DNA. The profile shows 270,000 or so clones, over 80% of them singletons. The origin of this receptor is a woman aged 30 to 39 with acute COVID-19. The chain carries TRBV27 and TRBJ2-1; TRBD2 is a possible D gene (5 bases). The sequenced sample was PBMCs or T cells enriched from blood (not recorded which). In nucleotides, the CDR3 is TGTGCCAGCTTCTCCAGACCGGCGGGCGAGCAGTTCTTC. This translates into CASFSRPAGEQFF.